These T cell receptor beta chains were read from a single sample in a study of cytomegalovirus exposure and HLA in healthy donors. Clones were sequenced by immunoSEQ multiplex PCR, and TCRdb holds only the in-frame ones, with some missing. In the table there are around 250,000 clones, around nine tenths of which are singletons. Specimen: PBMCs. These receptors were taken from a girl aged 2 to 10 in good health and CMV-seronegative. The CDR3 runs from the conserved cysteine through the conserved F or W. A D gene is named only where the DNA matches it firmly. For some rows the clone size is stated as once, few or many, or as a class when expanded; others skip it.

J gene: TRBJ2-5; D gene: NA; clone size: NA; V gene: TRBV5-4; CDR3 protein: CASSTGQTHRQETQYF; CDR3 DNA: TGTGCCAGCAGCACCGGACAGACCCACCGCCAAGAGACCCAGTACTTC
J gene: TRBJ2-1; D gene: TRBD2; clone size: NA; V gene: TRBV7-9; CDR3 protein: CASSVLGGRGEGNEQFF; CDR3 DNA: TGTGCCAGCAGCGTCCTGGGCGGGAGGGGTGAGGGGAATGAGCAGTTCTTC
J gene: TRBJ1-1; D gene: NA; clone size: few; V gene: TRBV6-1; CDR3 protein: CASSIRQENTEAFF; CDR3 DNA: TGTGCCAGCAGTATTCGACAAGAGAACACTGAAGCTTTCTTT
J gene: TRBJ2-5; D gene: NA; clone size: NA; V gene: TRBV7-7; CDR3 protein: CASSFLPRGHQETQYF; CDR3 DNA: TGTGCTAGCAGCTTTTTGCCCAGGGGCCACCAAGAGACCCAGTACTTC
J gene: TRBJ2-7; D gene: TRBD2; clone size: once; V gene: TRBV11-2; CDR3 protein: CASSPPRGSSYEQYF; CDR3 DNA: TGTGCCAGCAGCCCCCCTCGCGGGAGCTCCTACGAGCAGTACTTC
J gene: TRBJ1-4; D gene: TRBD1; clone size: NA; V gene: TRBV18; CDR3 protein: CASSPQGAGNEKLFF; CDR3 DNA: TGTGCCAGCTCACCCCAGGGGGCCGGTAATGAAAAACTGTTTTTT
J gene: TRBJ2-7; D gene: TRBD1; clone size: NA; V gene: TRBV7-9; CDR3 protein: CASSLASGGAYEQYF; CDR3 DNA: TGTGCCAGCAGCTTAGCTTCAGGGGGAGCCTACGAGCAGTACTTC
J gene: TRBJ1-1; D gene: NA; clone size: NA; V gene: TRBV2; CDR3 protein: CASSAPGQGAFF; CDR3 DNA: TGTGCCAGCAGTGCCCCAGGTCAAGGCGCTTTCTTT
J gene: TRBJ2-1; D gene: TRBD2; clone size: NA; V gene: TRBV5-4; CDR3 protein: CASSFARGGANEQFF; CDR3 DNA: TGTGCCAGCAGCTTTGCCCGGGGGGGCGCCAATGAGCAGTTCTTC
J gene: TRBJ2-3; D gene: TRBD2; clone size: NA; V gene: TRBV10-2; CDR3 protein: CASDPSGSSTDTQYF; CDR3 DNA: TGCGCCAGCGATCCTAGCGGCTCTAGCACAGATACGCAGTATTTT
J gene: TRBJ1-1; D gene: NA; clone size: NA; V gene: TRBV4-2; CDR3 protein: CASSQDLRGANTEAFF; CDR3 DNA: TGTGCCAGCAGCCAAGATCTACGGGGGGCGAACACTGAAGCTTTCTTT
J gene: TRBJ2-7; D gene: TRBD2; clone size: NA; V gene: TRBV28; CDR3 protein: CASFPLAGGFYEQYF; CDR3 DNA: TGTGCCAGCTTCCCTTTAGCGGGAGGGTTCTACGAGCAGTACTTC
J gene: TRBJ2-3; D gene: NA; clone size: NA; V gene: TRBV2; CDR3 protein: CASMISVGTDTQYF; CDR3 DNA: TGTGCCAGCATGATCTCGGTTGGCACAGATACGCAGTATTTT
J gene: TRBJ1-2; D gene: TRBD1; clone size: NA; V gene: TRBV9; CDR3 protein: CASSVDIQGALSGYTF; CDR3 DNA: TGTGCCAGCAGCGTAGATATCCAGGGGGCGCTTAGTGGCTACACCTTC
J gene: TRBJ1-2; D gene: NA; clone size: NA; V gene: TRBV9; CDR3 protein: CASGSFPGDGYTF; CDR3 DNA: TGTGCCAGCGGTTCCTTTCCAGGGGATGGCTACACCTTC
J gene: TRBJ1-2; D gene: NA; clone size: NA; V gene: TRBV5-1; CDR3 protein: CASSVQQGEGHYTF; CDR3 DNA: TGCGCCAGCAGCGTACAACAAGGAGAGGGTCACTACACCTTC
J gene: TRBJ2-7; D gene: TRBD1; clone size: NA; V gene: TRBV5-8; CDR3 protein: CASSWGRQGAEEQYF; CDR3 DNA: TGTGCCAGCAGCTGGGGCCGACAGGGGGCGGAGGAGCAGTACTTC
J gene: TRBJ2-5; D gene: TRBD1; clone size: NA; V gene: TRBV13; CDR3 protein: CASSTRQGASQETQYF; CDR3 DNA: TGTGCCAGCAGCACGAGACAGGGGGCGTCCCAAGAGACCCAGTACTTC
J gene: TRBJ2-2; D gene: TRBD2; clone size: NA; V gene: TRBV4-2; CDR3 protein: CASSHSGRPAGGPRGYTGELFF; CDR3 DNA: TGTGCCAGCAGCCATTCGGGGCGACCAGCGGGGGGGCCTAGGGGGTATACCGGGGAGCTGTTTTTT
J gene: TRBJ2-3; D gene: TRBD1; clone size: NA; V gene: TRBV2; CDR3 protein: CASREKTGGSDTQYF; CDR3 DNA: TGTGCCAGCAGGGAAAAGACAGGGGGCTCAGATACGCAGTATTTT
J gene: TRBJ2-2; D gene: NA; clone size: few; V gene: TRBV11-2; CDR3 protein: CASSSTTSLNTGELFF; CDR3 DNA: TGTGCCAGCAGTTCTACTACTTCCCTTAACACCGGGGAGCTGTTTTTT
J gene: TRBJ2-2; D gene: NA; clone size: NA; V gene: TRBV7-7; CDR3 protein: CASRGNSPNTGELFF; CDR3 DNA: TGTGCCAGCAGGGGCAACAGCCCGAACACCGGGGAGCTGTTTTTT
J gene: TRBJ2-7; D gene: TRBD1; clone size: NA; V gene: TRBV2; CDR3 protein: CASGQDRSSYEQYF; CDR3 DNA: TGTGCCAGCGGACAGGACAGGAGCTCCTACGAGCAGTACTTC
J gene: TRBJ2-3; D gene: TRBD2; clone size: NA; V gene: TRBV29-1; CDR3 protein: CSVMSSGYTDTQYF; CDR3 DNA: TGCAGCGTTATGTCTAGCGGATACACAGATACGCAGTATTTT
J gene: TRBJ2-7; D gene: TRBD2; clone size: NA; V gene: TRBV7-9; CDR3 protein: CASQMGGTAEQYF; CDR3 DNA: TGTGCCAGCCAGATGGGAGGGACCGCAGAGCAGTACTTC
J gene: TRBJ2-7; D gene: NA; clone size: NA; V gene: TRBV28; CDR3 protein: CASKWGGATYEQYF; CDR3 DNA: TGTGCCAGCAAATGGGGTGGGGCTACCTACGAGCAGTACTTC
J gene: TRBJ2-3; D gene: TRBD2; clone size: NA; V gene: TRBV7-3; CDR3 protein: CASSLTTLGLAGGRGVDTQYF; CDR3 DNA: TGTGCCAGCAGCTTAACTACCTTAGGACTAGCGGGGGGCCGGGGGGTAGATACGCAGTATTTT
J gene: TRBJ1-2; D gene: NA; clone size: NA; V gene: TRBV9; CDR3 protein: CASSAPPRGDTF; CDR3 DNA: TGTGCCAGCAGCGCACCCCCTCGGGGGGACACCTTC
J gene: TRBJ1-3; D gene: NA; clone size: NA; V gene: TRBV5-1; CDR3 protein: CASSSDSLSSGNTIYF; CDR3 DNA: TGCGCCAGCAGCTCGGACAGTTTGAGCTCTGGAAACACCATATATTTT
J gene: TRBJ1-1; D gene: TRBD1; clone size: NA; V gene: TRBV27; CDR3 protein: CASRDRARTEAFF; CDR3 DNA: TGTGCCAGCAGAGACAGGGCGAGGACTGAAGCTTTCTTT
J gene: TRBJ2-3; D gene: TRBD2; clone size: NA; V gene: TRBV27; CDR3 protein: CASSLLAGGGNTQYF; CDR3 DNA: TGTGCCAGCAGTTTACTAGCGGGAGGGGGAAATACGCAGTATTTT
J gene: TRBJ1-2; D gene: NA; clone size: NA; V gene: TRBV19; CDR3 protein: CASRTTGEDGYTF; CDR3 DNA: TGTGCCAGTAGGACGACAGGAGAGGATGGCTACACCTTC
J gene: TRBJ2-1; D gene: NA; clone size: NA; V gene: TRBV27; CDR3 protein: CASSSTRGVNEQFF; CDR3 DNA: TGTGCCAGCAGTTCGACTAGAGGAGTTAATGAGCAGTTCTTC
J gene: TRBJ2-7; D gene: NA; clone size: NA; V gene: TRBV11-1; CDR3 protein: CASSLNTLTEQYF; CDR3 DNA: TGTGCCAGCAGCTTAAACACCCTCACAGAGCAGTACTTC
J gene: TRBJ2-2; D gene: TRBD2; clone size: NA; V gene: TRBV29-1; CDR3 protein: CSITSGGENTGELFF; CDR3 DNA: TGCAGCATTACTAGCGGGGGGGAAAACACCGGGGAGCTGTTTTTT
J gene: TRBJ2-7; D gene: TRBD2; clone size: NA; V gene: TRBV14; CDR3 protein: CASSPAWEGYEQYF; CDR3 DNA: TGTGCCAGCAGCCCAGCCTGGGAGGGGTACGAGCAGTACTTC
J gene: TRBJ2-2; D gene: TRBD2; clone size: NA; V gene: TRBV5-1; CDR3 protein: CASSFLAGEGELFF; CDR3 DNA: TGCGCCAGCAGCTTTCTAGCGGGAGAGGGGGAGCTGTTTTTT
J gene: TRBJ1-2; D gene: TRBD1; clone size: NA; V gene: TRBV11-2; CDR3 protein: CASSASTGGAFYGYTF; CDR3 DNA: TGTGCCAGCAGCGCTAGTACAGGGGGCGCATTCTATGGCTACACCTTC
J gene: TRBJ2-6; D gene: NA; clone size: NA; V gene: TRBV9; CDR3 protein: CASSGRQEDSGANVLTF; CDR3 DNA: TGTGCCAGCAGCGGAAGACAGGAAGACTCTGGGGCCAACGTCCTGACTTTC
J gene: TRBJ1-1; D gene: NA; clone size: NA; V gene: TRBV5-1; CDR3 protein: CASSRQDNTEAFF; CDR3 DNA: TGCGCCAGCAGCCGACAGGATAACACTGAAGCTTTCTTT
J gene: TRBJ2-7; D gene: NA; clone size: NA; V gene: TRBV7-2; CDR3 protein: CASSQTGTTGYEQYF; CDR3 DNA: TGTGCCAGCAGCCAAACAGGCACAACAGGCTACGAGCAGTACTTC